Listed here are 17 T cell receptor beta chains from one sample, sequenced in a study of Ad26.COV2.S vaccination and SARS-CoV-2 variants. The protocol was immunoSEQ multiplex PCR, while the TCRdb copy is restricted to in-frame clones and leaves out a portion. Of around 300,000 clones listed, roughly 90% are singletons. The treatment here: around 19 received Ad26.COV2.S at low or high dose, single or two shots; about 5 received placebo; per-sample allocation not given. The investigators took samples on day 63 after the first vaccine or placebo injection. This sample comprised peripheral blood, obtained in a trial of Ad26.COV2.S vaccine versus placebo. Every receptor here comes from a person aged 18-60 years who received the Ad26.COV2.S COVID-19 vaccine or a placebo.

The count of this clone is one. The rearrangement links TRBV6-5 to TRBJ1-1, with a weak D call TRBD1 (5 bases). The V end was cut by 2 bases, the J end by 4 bases, with 8 bases between. CDR3 length equals 13 residues. Germline V lookup: CDR1 MNHEY, CDR2 SVGAGI. CDR3 coding DNA: TGTGCCAGCAGTTACGGGGCGGGCACTGAAGCTTTCTTT. Translating gives CASSYGAGTEAFF.

This chain connects TRBV6-6 to TRBJ1-2; tentatively, D is TRBD1 (5 bases). V lost 0 bases and J lost 7, with 9 bases in between. Germline V lookup: CDR1 MNHNY, CDR2 SVGAGI (reference sequence). The CDR3 contains 13 residues. The CDR3 region is CASSYSMGTGYTF. The CDR3 DNA is TGTGCCAGCAGTTACTCGATGGGGACTGGCTACACCTTC.

This clone was detected only once. The V call is TRBV18, the J call TRBJ2-7; no reliable D call. Germline CDR1 and CDR2: KGHSH and LQKENI. V lost 4 bases to trimming and J lost 1 base, with 5 bases between them. The CDR3 contains 12 residues. The DNA for the CDR3 is TGTGCCAGCTCACAACAGTCCTACGAGCAGTACGTC. It encodes CASSQQSYEQYV.

J is TRBJ2-7 and V is TRBV7-9; D gene ambiguous. This CDR3 is 13 amino acids long. CDR1 and CDR2 from the germline V gene are SEHNR and FQNEAQ (reference sequence). The germline V and J ends were trimmed by 4 bases and 0 bases, with 7 bases remaining between them. CDR3 sequence: CASSSRSSYEQYF. CDR3 coding DNA: TGTGCCAGCAGCTCTCGATCCTCCTACGAGCAGTACTTC.

This clone was picked up one time. The chain joins TRBV18 to TRBJ1-2, with D perhaps matching TRBD1 (5 bases). The germline V gene encodes CDR1 KGHSH and CDR2 LQKENI. Between the trimmed V and J ends, which lost 3 bases and 5 bases, there was a span of 16 bases. This CDR3 region has 15 residues. The CDR3 DNA reads TGTGCCAGCTCACCCACAGGCCCCGGGCCGTATGGCTACACCTTC. Residues: CASSPTGPGPYGYTF.

This clone was detected once. V gene TRBV6-2 or TRBV6-3 combines with J gene TRBJ2-7, with a possible D match to TRBD1 (6 bases). Trimming shortened V by 6 bases and J by 6 bases, and 12 bases separated the two germline ends. In germline, CDR1 is MNHEY, CDR2 SVGEGT. The CDR3 loop spans 12 amino acids. CDR3: CASSKGQTEQYF. CDR3 coding DNA: TGTGCCAGCAGCAAAGGACAGACCGAGCAGTACTTC.

Details on this clone: The junction shows a germline mismatch at one end, possibly a read error. The V call is TRBV5-1, the J call TRBJ1-1; 7 bases align to TRBD1. This CDR3 has 14 residues. Germline CDR1 is SGHRS and CDR2 is YFSETQ. The CDR3, as DNA: TGCGCCAGCAGTCCCGCAGGGGGGAACCCTGAAGCTTTCTTT. It is translated as CASSPAGGNPEAFF.

V usage is TRBV6-5 and J usage is TRBJ2-7; no clear D. V was clipped by 10 bases and J by 7 bases, with 14 bases between them. The V gene's germline CDR1 is MNHEY and CDR2 SVGAGI. There are 11 residues in the CDR3. CDR3 DNA sequence: TGTGCCATCCGCTTGGAAGGGGAGCAGTACGTC. This codes for CAIRLEGEQYV.

V usage is TRBV2 and J usage is TRBJ1-2; TRBD1 might be the D (6 bases). CDR3 length equals 14 residues. The V end was cut by 7 bases, the J end by 6 bases, with 18 bases between. Germline-derived CDR1 and CDR2 are SNHLY and FYNNEI. The CDR3 sequence is CASTWAGGADGYTF. The CDR3 coding sequence is TGTGCCAGCACCTGGGCGGGGGGCGCGGATGGCTACACCTTC.

The gene calls are TRBV6-5 and TRBJ1-4, with 8 bases identical to TRBD1. The CDR3 extends over 16 amino acids. The V segment lost 2 bases and the J segment 5 bases; nucleotides outside the gene matches: 7. CDR1 MNHEY and CDR2 SVGAGI come from the germline V gene. The CDR3 DNA sequence: TGTGCCAGCAGTTACGGTCAGGGGGCGGGAAATGAAAAACTGTTTTTT. This translates into CASSYGQGAGNEKLFF.

The gene calls are TRBV5-1 and TRBJ2-1; D possibly corresponds to TRBD2 (6 bases). Trimming shortened V by 4 bases and J by 0 bases, and 14 bases separated the two germline ends. This CDR3 region has 16 residues. Germline assignment: CDR1 SGHRS and CDR2 YFSETQ. CDR3 residues: CASSRGDGSSYNEQFF. The DNA for the CDR3 is TGCGCCAGCAGCCGAGGGGACGGGAGCTCCTACAATGAGCAGTTCTTC. Combining the CDR3 with reference TRBV5-1 and TRBJ2-1 gives the whole variable domain KAGVTQTPRYLIKTRGQQVTLSCSPISGHRSVSWYQQTPGQGLQFLFEYFSETQRNKGNFPGRFSGRQFSNSRSEMNVSTLELGDSALYLCASSRGDGSSYNEQFFGPGTRLTVL.

This clone was counted between two and nine times. The DNA of the CDR3 is TGCGCCAGCAGCTTGGGCGGGTTCCCTGAAGCTTTCTTT. It translates to CASSLGGFPEAFF. This chain uses TRBV5-1 with TRBJ1-1; D gene uncertain. Germline CDR1 SGHRS, CDR2 YFSETQ. V lost 0 bases, J lost 6 bases, and 9 bases lay in between. The CDR3 has 13 residues.

The chain couples TRBV5-1 to TRBJ2-1, with D perhaps TRBD2 (6 bases). CDR3 length: 13 residues. Between the trimmed V and J ends, which lost 4 bases and 7 bases, there was a span of 12 bases. In germline, CDR1 is SGHRS, CDR2 YFSETQ. As DNA, the CDR3 is TGCGCCAGCAGCCCTCCAGGGAGGAATGAGCAGTTCTTC. Translated, it gives CASSPPGRNEQFF.

This clone was observed a handful of times. The chain employs TRBV18 and TRBJ1-2, with D hard to call. There are 12 residues in the CDR3. The V gene's germline CDR1 is KGHSH and CDR2 LQKENI. V lost 3 bases and J lost 2, with 4 bases in between. The CDR3, as DNA: TGTGCCAGCTCACCGACAAACTATGGCTACACCTTC. This sequence encodes CASSPTNYGYTF.

The CDR3 bases are TGTGCCGTCGTTTCCGGGACTAGAAGTACCGGGGAGCTGTTTTTT. Encoded protein: CAVVSGTRSTGELFF. V is TRBV7-7 and J is TRBJ2-2; 8 bases align to TRBD2. This CDR3 is built from 15 residues. Germline CDR1 SSHAT, CDR2 FNYEAQ (reference sequence). The V gene end was trimmed by 11 bases and the J gene end by 5 bases; junction bases not matched to a gene: 13.

This chain links TRBV4-1 with TRBJ2-3; 7 nucleotides match TRBD2. This CDR3 is built from 17 residues. Germline trimming cut 5 bases from V and 1 base from J; bases unmatched to any gene: 12. Germline CDR1 and CDR2: MGHRA and YSYEKL. The CDR3 DNA is TGCGCCAGCAGCTCTCCCCGCTCTAGCGGCGGCACAGATACGCAGTATTTT. Its protein product is CASSSPRSSGGTDTQYF.

The chain couples TRBV9 to TRBJ1-1; D ambiguous. There are 15 residues in the CDR3. V lost 0 bases and J lost 3, with 12 bases in between. Germline CDR1 SGDLS, CDR2 YYNGEE. CDR3 bases: TGTGCCAGCAGCGTAGAAGGTCTTGGGTACACTGAAGCTTTCTTT. It yields the protein CASSVEGLGYTEAFF.